This TCR beta chain was identified in a study of blood T cell repertoires in COVID-19. Study summary: Samples representing acute and convalescent COVID-19 were sourced from the United States, Italy and Spain.

Using immunoSEQ multiplex PCR, the repertoire was profiled, and TCRdb retains in-frame clones only, with some absent. In the table there are a few hundred thousand clones, roughly 84% of which are singletons. A Seattle source enrolled patients during active infection and followed them longitudinally. This CDR3 is built from 14 residues. Deletions cut 3 bases from V and 1 base from J, with 6 bases between. Germline V gene sequence: CDR1 LGHDT, CDR2 YNNKEL (reference sequence). The sequence derives from a man in his fifties or sixties with COVID-19, enrolled during active disease. The rearrangement joins TRBV3-1 (or the pseudogene TRBV3-2) to TRBJ2-2; D remains unclear. Material: peripheral blood. CDR3 protein: CASSQYRNTGELFF. CDR3 in DNA: TGTGCCAGCAGCCAGTACAGGAACACCGGGGAGCTGTTTTTT.